The rows below give T cell receptor beta chains drawn from one sample of a study of technical replicates of blood from a handful of donors. Assay used: immunoSEQ multiplex PCR; TCRdb lists only in-frame clones, some missing. The sample includes about 83,000 clones, just over 90% of them seen just once. Sequencing was done on a sample of T cells isolated from PBMCs. The origin of the receptors is a human donor in good health. Each CDR3 is given without its conserved first and last residue.

v_call cdr3_aa
TRBV5-1 ASSKGTSGRAGDETQY
TRBV10-2 ASSARGGYGYT
TRBV19 ASSKTGTSSYEQY
TRBV6-5 ASSYSGGGYEQY
TRBV28 ASSEQGGTTEAF
TRBV27 ASSNRGLLEAF
TRBV6-1 ASRAGLEEAF
TRBV11-3 ASSPTGGKSYNEQF
TRBV5-1 ASGRLAGGDNEQF
TRBV11-2 ASSRDFDEQF
TRBV2 ASSGGGGTDTQY
TRBV28 ASTGTSGISSYEQY
TRBV6-5 ASSFGGGRGEQY
TRBV7-8 ASSSRTGHNYGYT
TRBV6-1 ASSVDLMVGNEQF
TRBV2 ASKIGTGPSYEQY
TRBV5-1 ASSLAKGALHEQY
TRBV10-2 ASSDVYSYEQY
TRBV4-2 ASSQDLRSGKGTTGELF
TRBV7-2 ASSQSSYEQY
TRBV19 ASTAGWDEKLF
TRBV15 ATSLASSLQEYWLGTEAF
TRBV6-6 ASSYEEIYEQY
TRBV11-2 ASSSGTSGSIIGQETQY
TRBV19 ASSIYDRGTGELF
TRBV18 ASSPDVGTGKYEQY
TRBV28 ASSFRLAPNRSGHEQY
TRBV6-1 ASSETGATYEQY
TRBV7-9 ASSSLAGGLDNEQF
TRBV7-6 ASSPRQDSTYEQY
TRBV21-1 ASSKEQGAEAF
TRBV29-1 SVGGRGVGTEAF
TRBV19 ASSISGASGTYEQY
TRBV5-4 ASSFSDEQF
TRBV9 ASSVGAVGNQPQH
TRBV30 AWRATGTYGYT
TRBV5-4 ASSLAGTGGAGELF
TRBV27 ASSSPLAGSYNEQF
TRBV4-1 ASSGSFNSGANVLT
TRBV5-4 ASSLRAGGSAEAF
TRBV27 ASSHNTLAPNEQF
TRBV7-9 ASSSGGLAGVGETQY
TRBV5-1 ASSLTSSGGRNEQF
TRBV10-1 ASSPGLAGFFSYEQY
TRBV18 ASSPGREHQPQH
TRBV7-9 ASRAVSGLSTDTQY
TRBV5-1 ASSFRGDSGNTIY